Listed below are T cell receptor beta chains from one sample, sequenced in a study of Ad26.COV2.S vaccination and SARS-CoV-2 variants. Sequenced by immunoSEQ multiplex PCR; TCRdb stores in-frame clones only, minus some. The sample contains 350,000 to 500,000 clones, nearly 90% of which appear only once. The material was peripheral blood, obtained in a trial of Ad26.COV2.S vaccine versus placebo. These receptor sequences come from a person between 18 and 60 years old who received the Ad26.COV2.S COVID-19 vaccine or a placebo. The CDR3 runs from the conserved cysteine through the conserved F or W. Each record gives: V gene, clone size, J gene, D gene, CDR3 length, CDR3 protein, CDR3 DNA. D genes are given only for firm matches. Not every row has a clone size; where given, it reads once, few, many or a size class.

TRBV12-3/TRBV12-4	.	TRBJ1-2	TRBD1	13	CASTWTGSYGYTF	TGTGCCAGCACCTGGACAGGCAGTTATGGCTACACCTTC
TRBV7-8	.	TRBJ2-3	.	11	CASSLSSTQYF	TGTGCCAGCAGCTTATCGAGTACGCAGTATTTT
TRBV4-1	.	TRBJ1-2	.	14	CASSQGEDLYGYTF	TGCGCCAGCAGCCAAGGTGAGGACCTGTATGGCTACACCTTC
TRBV5-4	.	TRBJ2-3	TRBD2	17	CASSPTSGERGTDTQYF	TGTGCCAGCAGCCCGACTAGCGGGGAGAGGGGCACAGATACGCAGTATTTT
TRBV29-1	once	TRBJ1-1	TRBD1	14	CSAPRDRWNTEAFF	TGCAGCGCTCCCCGGGACAGGTGGAACACTGAAGCTTTCTTT
TRBV5-1	.	TRBJ2-2	.	13	CASSPQGYGELFF	TGCGCCAGCAGCCCTCAGGGATACGGGGAGCTGTTTTTT
TRBV3-1/TRBV3-2	.	TRBJ2-5	.	13	CASSQTNQETQYF	TGTGCCAGCAGCCAGACTAACCAAGAGACCCAGTACTTC
TRBV6-6	once	TRBJ1-3	TRBD1	16	CASSTGQILSGNTIYF	TGTGCCAGCAGCACGGGACAGATCCTCTCTGGAAACACCATATATTTT
TRBV11-2	.	TRBJ1-2	.	12	CASSLVIYGYTF	TGTGCCAGCAGCCTGGTGATCTATGGCTACACCTTC
TRBV2	.	TRBJ2-3	TRBD1	13	CASSWDRTYTQYF	TGTGCCAGCAGCTGGGACAGGACCTATACGCAGTATTTT
TRBV24-1	.	TRBJ1-5	.	13	CATSGEGISPQHF	TGTGCCACCAGTGGCGAGGGTATATCGCCCCAGCATTTT
TRBV18	.	TRBJ1-1	.	14	CASSSRSLVFGAFF	TGTGCCAGCTCCAGTCGGTCGCTGGTATTCGGAGCTTTCTTT
TRBV18	.	TRBJ2-5	.	14	CASSPLGPQETQYF	TGTGCCAGCTCACCATTAGGCCCACAAGAGACCCAGTACTTC
TRBV19	.	TRBJ1-1	.	15	CASSLSLGMNTEAFF	TGTGCCAGTAGTCTTTCTCTAGGAATGAACACTGAAGCTTTCTTT
TRBV18	.	TRBJ1-1	.	13	CASSSGLNTEAFF	TGTGCCAGCTCATCCGGGCTCAACACTGAAGCTTTCTTT
TRBV9	.	TRBJ2-2	.	16	CASSVGGRGDTGELFF	TGTGCCAGCAGCGTGGGCGGAAGGGGGGACACCGGGGAGCTGTTTTTT